This TCR beta chain originates from a study of cytomegalovirus exposure and HLA in healthy donors. Study summary: The Caucasian-associated ancestry cluster held roughly 84% of roughly 370 genotyped donors.

In the case of this clone: The antigen remains unidentified.

Points from the study as a whole: The majority of TCR sequences were rare, yet some public TCRs appeared in many donors.

The CDR3 has 16 amino acids. The germline V gene has CDR1 MNHNS and CDR2 SASEGT. V was clipped by 4 bases and J by 7 bases; unmatched bases: 12. With 60 Vbeta and 13 Jbeta primers, the PCR was carried out. In the study's own analysis: Roughly 11 million shared chains were among roughly 81 million unique TCR beta chains counted in a later analysis. The assay was immunoSEQ multiplex PCR, and TCRdb's table has in-frame clones only and misses some. From that table come the V and J calls and clone size; the DNA was used to work out D and trimming. The table lists some 200,000 clones, 60% to 80% of them singletons.

This TCR came from a man aged 18 to 30 in good health and CMV-seronegative. V and J are TRBV6-1 and TRBJ2-1; 8 bases agree with TRBD1. Sequencing used PBMCs. The CDR3 DNA reads as TGTGCCAGCAGTGTTGCAGGTGGACAGGGCAAAAATGAGCAGTTCTTC. It yields the protein CASSVAGGQGKNEQFF.